The clone carrying this TCR beta chain was picked up a small number of times. The entry originates in a study of cytomegalovirus exposure and HLA in healthy donors. V dropped 2 bases and J dropped 5 bases, with 12 bases sitting between them. This CDR3 has 14 residues. From germline, CDR1 is SGHDT and CDR2 YYEEEE. The primer mix had 60 Vbeta and 13 Jbeta primers. This table comes from immunoSEQ multiplex PCR, and its TCRdb copy is limited to in-frame clones, with some not included. Among about 120,000 clones listed, over 65% were seen once. The specimen sequenced was PBMCs. This sequence joins TRBV5-6 and TRBJ2-3; possible D gene TRBD2, 6 bases. The source of this sequence is a woman aged 40 to 50 in good health and CMV-seropositive. DNA of the CDR3: TGTGCCAGCAGCTTTGGAGGGTCGGGAGATACGCAGTATTTT. Translation: CASSFGGSGDTQYF.